The rows below give T cell receptor beta chains drawn from one sample of a study of radiation and T cells in renal cell carcinoma. TCRdb keeps only in-frame clones here, not all; method: immunoSEQ multiplex PCR. The sample holds 140,000 or so clones, roughly 90% seen once. The sample here was blood, taken from a patient whose treatment included radiotherapy and nephrectomy. These receptors were taken from a woman in her fifties or sixties with renal cell carcinoma. Each CDR3 is given with its conserved first and last residue. The D gene is left open where the match is weak. The size entry is marked missing in some rows and otherwise reads once, few, many or a size class.

D,V,size,J,DNA,CDR3
.,TRBV28,.,TRBJ1-6,TGTGCCAGCAGTTTGAGGGCCATTGGGTCACCCCTCCACTTT,CASSLRAIGSPLHF
.,TRBV18,.,TRBJ2-3,TGTGCCAGCTCACCACCCGGAGCAGCGAGAGATACGCAGTATTTT,CASSPPGAARDTQYF
.,TRBV6-5,.,TRBJ1-1,TGTGCCAGCAGTTACGGGGACCTCACTGAAGCTTTCTTT,CASSYGDLTEAFF
.,TRBV5-6,.,TRBJ2-5,TGTGCCAGCAGCTCTGGACAGATTCGTATCCAAGAGACCCAGTACTTC,CASSSGQIRIQETQYF
.,TRBV4-1,.,TRBJ1-6,TGCGCCAGCAGCCAAGTTGTAAGCTCCTATAATTCACCCCTCCACTTT,CASSQVVSSYNSPLHF
.,TRBV6-1,.,TRBJ1-4,TGTGCCAGCACGCCCTCCCCGCTTGAAAAACTGTTTTTT,CASTPSPLEKLFF
.,TRBV25-1,.,TRBJ1-2,TGTGCCAGCAGTGAATACGGGGTTGAGCAGCGGCGCGGCTACACCTTC,CASSEYGVEQRRGYTF
.,TRBV25-1,.,TRBJ2-5,TGTGCCAGCAACCGACAGGCACAAGAGACCCAGTACTTC,CASNRQAQETQYF
TRBD2,TRBV5-4,once,TRBJ2-2,TGTGCCAGCGCACGGGGGGGCTACGGGGAGCTGTTTTTT,CASARGGYGELFF
TRBD1,TRBV7-9,.,TRBJ2-7,TGTGCCAGCAGCTTATACACAGGGGATTCCTACGAGCAGTACTTC,CASSLYTGDSYEQYF
.,TRBV5-4,.,TRBJ2-7,TGTGCCAGCAGCCCGGAAACCGACGTCTCCTACGAGCAGTACTTC,CASSPETDVSYEQYF
.,TRBV9,.,TRBJ1-6,TGTGCCAGCAGCGGACAGTATAATTCACCCCTCCACTTT,CASSGQYNSPLHF
.,TRBV7-2,.,TRBJ2-7,TGTGCCAGCAGGGTCGACTCCCTGAACTCCGAGCAGTACTTC,CASRVDSLNSEQYF
.,TRBV5-5,.,TRBJ2-3,TGTGCCAGCAGCTTCCATTGGGGTAGCACAGATACGCAGTATTTT,CASSFHWGSTDTQYF
.,TRBV5-6,.,TRBJ1-2,TGTGCCAGCAGCTTGAGGGGGTCGAACTATGGCTACACCTTC,CASSLRGSNYGYTF
.,TRBV19,.,TRBJ2-7,TGTGCCAGTAGTATAGTGACGGGGACCTACGAGCAGTACTTC,CASSIVTGTYEQYF
.,TRBV18,.,TRBJ2-1,TGTGCCAGCTCGCCGCAGGGCAATGAGCAGTTCTTC,CASSPQGNEQFF
.,TRBV7-2,.,TRBJ1-1,TGTGCCAGCAGCTTAGAGGACGCCTATGAAGCTTTCTTT,CASSLEDAYEAFF
.,TRBV9,.,TRBJ1-2,TGTGCCAGCAGCGTAGCGGGGGCTTCTAACTATGGCTACACCTTC,CASSVAGASNYGYTF
.,TRBV10-3,.,TRBJ1-1,TGTGCCATCGGTGGCACCGAGAACACTGAAGCTTTCTTT,CAIGGTENTEAFF
.,TRBV19,few,TRBJ2-2,TGTGCCAGTAGTGGGGCCGTGGGTACCACCGGGGAGCTGTTTTTT,CASSGAVGTTGELFF
TRBD1,TRBV29-1,.,TRBJ1-2,TGCAGCGTTGGAGGACAGGGGACTAACTATGGCTACACCTTC,CSVGGQGTNYGYTF
TRBD1,TRBV18,once,TRBJ2-1,TGTGCCAGCTCACCGGGACAGGGGAGTGAGCAGTTCTTC,CASSPGQGSEQFF
TRBD1,TRBV7-8,.,TRBJ2-1,TGTGCCAGCAGCTTAGTGGCAGGGGGCGAAAATGAGCAGTTCTTC,CASSLVAGGENEQFF
TRBD1,TRBV2,once,TRBJ2-5,TGTGCCAGCATACGGGACAGGGGAGAGACCCAGTACTTC,CASIRDRGETQYF
.,TRBV6-1,.,TRBJ1-5,TGTGCCAGCAGCTTAAATCAGCCCCAGCATTTT,CASSLNQPQHF
.,TRBV4-1,few,TRBJ2-3,TGCGCCAGCAGCCAAGACAGGGGCTCGAAGGATACGCAGTATTTT,CASSQDRGSKDTQYF
TRBD1,TRBV29-1,.,TRBJ1-1,TGCAGCGGAGGGGACAGGTGGATTGAAGCTTTCTTT,CSGGDRWIEAFF
TRBD2,TRBV19,.,TRBJ2-3,TGTGCCAGTAGTAACCTAGCGGGGGGTCGGGATACGCAGTATTTT,CASSNLAGGRDTQYF
TRBD1,TRBV19,.,TRBJ1-6,TGTGCCAGTAGTATAGTGCGGACAGGGACGCGGAATTCACCCCTCCACTTT,CASSIVRTGTRNSPLHF
.,TRBV6-5,.,TRBJ1-6,TGTGCCAGCATGCTCGGGACAACTCATAATTCACCCCTCCACTTT,CASMLGTTHNSPLHF
.,TRBV7-3,.,TRBJ2-2,TGTGCCAGCAGCTTACAGCGGTTGAACACCGGGGAGCTGTTTTTT,CASSLQRLNTGELFF
.,TRBV9,once,TRBJ2-3,TGTGCCAGCAGCGTAGGACAGGGCACAGATACGCAGTATTTT,CASSVGQGTDTQYF
TRBD1,TRBV28,.,TRBJ1-5,TGTGCCAGCAGTTTACCGGACAGGGTACAGCCCCAGCATTTT,CASSLPDRVQPQHF
TRBD1,TRBV27,.,TRBJ1-1,TGTGCCAGCAGTTTCGTAAGGCAGGGGGCACTGATGGGGACTGAAGCTTTCTTT,CASSFVRQGALMGTEAFF
.,TRBV2,.,TRBJ1-2,TGTGCCAGCAGTGAAGCGCGGGCCGGGTACTATGGCTACACCTTC,CASSEARAGYYGYTF
.,TRBV7-9,.,TRBJ2-1,TGTGCCAGCATCCCGCCTGACACCTACAATGAGCAGTTCTTC,CASIPPDTYNEQFF
.,TRBV5-1,few,TRBJ2-2,TGCGCCAGCAGCTTGGTGGCGGGGAACACCGGGGAGCTGTTTTTT,CASSLVAGNTGELFF
.,TRBV6-5,.,TRBJ1-2,TGTGCCAGCAGGCCCGGGACGACAGGCTATGGCTACACCTTC,CASRPGTTGYGYTF
TRBD2,TRBV2,.,TRBJ2-2,TGTGCCAGCAGGGAGACTAGCGGGGATCACACCGGGGAGCTGTTTTTT,CASRETSGDHTGELFF
TRBD1,TRBV11-2,few,TRBJ1-2,TGTGCCAGCAGCTCCAGACGGACAGGGTCGAACTATGGCTACACCTTC,CASSSRRTGSNYGYTF
.,TRBV5-6,.,TRBJ1-1,TGTGCCAGCAGCTTGGCAGGGGCCTACACTGAAGCTTTCTTT,CASSLAGAYTEAFF
TRBD1,TRBV6-6,.,TRBJ1-2,TGTGCCAGCAGTTCAGGGGGCGACTATGGCTACACCTTC,CASSSGGDYGYTF
TRBD1,TRBV7-3,.,TRBJ2-7,TGTGCCAGCAGCTTAGTTAGGACAGGGGGCGCCGAGCAGTACTTC,CASSLVRTGGAEQYF
TRBD1,TRBV19,.,TRBJ2-7,TGTGCCAGTAGTACCGGGACAGGGAGTAGGGAGCAGTACTTC,CASSTGTGSREQYF
.,TRBV2,few,TRBJ1-6,TGTGCCAGCAGTGGCCGAGGGGGAATGGATTCACCCCTCCACTTT,CASSGRGGMDSPLHF
.,TRBV6-1,.,TRBJ2-7,TGTGCCAGCAGCGAACCCCCCTACGAGCAGTACTTC,CASSEPPYEQYF
.,TRBV5-6,.,TRBJ1-1,TGTGCCAGCAGCTTTCTGGGGCTGAACACTGAAGCTTTCTTT,CASSFLGLNTEAFF
TRBD1,TRBV27,.,TRBJ1-6,TGTGCCAGCAGGACAGGGTGGGTGGATTCACCCCTCCACTTT,CASRTGWVDSPLHF
TRBD2,TRBV6-6,.,TRBJ2-7,TGTGCCAGCAGTTGGGGGGGGTACGAGCAGTACTTC,CASSWGGYEQYF
TRBD2,TRBV7-7,.,TRBJ2-1,TGTGCTAGCAGCTTAGGAAGCGGGGGGGGAGAAGGGCAGTTCTTC,CASSLGSGGGEGQFF
TRBD1,TRBV5-4,.,TRBJ1-3,TGTGCCAGCAGCGAACGGGACAGCACAACCTCTGGAAACACCATATATTTT,CASSERDSTTSGNTIYF
.,TRBV2,.,TRBJ2-1,TGTGCCAGCAGCGCGGACAGAGCCTACAATGAGCAGTTCTTC,CASSADRAYNEQFF
.,TRBV7-2,.,TRBJ2-3,TGTGCCAGCAGCTTAGAGTCCCTAACTTTTAGTTCGCAGTATTTT,CASSLESLTFSSQYF